These 15 T cell receptor beta chains were sequenced from one sample in a study of T cell responses to AZD1222 COVID-19 vaccine. The assay was immunoSEQ multiplex PCR, and TCRdb's table has in-frame clones only and misses some. The table records some 150,000 clones, 70% to 90% of them present only once. The material sequenced was peripheral blood, taken 28 days after the second AZD1222 dose. Receptor source: an adult who received the AZD1222 COVID-19 vaccine.

This chain uses TRBV30 with TRBJ1-2; 9 nucleotides match TRBD1. Unmatched junction bases numbered 9, after V lost 3 bases and J lost 4 bases. Germline lookup yields CDR1 GTSNPN and CDR2 SVGIG (reference sequence). The CDR3 loop spans 15 amino acids. DNA for the CDR3: TGTGCCTGGAGGGCCCTTGGGACAGGGCTCTATGGCTACACCTTC. As protein: CAWRALGTGLYGYTF.

The chain recombines TRBV3-1 (or the pseudogene TRBV3-2) with TRBJ1-4; no firm D call. This CDR3 region has 14 residues. Per the germline V gene, CDR1 is LGHDT and CDR2 is YNNKEL (reference sequence). Trimming removed 1 base from V and 8 bases from J, with 11 bases in between. CDR3 loop: CASSQGVVEEKLFF. The CDR3 nucleotides read TGTGCCAGCAGCCAAGGGGTAGTCGAAGAAAAACTGTTTTTT.

The gene calls are TRBV6-5 and TRBJ2-7; a weak D match, TRBD1 (6 bases). There are 14 residues in the CDR3. Germline-derived CDR1 and CDR2 are MNHEY and SVGAGI. Trimming stripped 4 bases from V and 3 bases from J, with 13 bases between. The CDR3 coding sequence is TGTGCCAGCAGTTCGCGGGCAGGGGTCTACGAGCAGTACTTC. Protein product: CASSSRAGVYEQYF.

This clone appeared once. The rearrangement uses TRBV7-2 and TRBJ1-2; D not resolved. Trimming removed 0 bases from V and 4 bases from J, with 6 bases in between. CDR1 is SGHTA, CDR2 FQGNSA, per germline. The CDR3 sequence is 13 residues long. CDR3 sequence reads: CASSLATRYGYTF. The CDR3 nucleotides read TGTGCCAGCAGCTTAGCGACACGCTATGGCTACACCTTC. Combining the CDR3 with reference TRBV7-2 and TRBJ1-2 gives the whole variable domain GAGVSQSPSNKVTEKGKDVELRCDPISGHTALYWYRQSLGQGLEFLIYFQGNSAPDKSGLPSDRFSAERTGGSVSTLTIQRTQQEDSAVYLCASSLATRYGYTFGSGTRLTVV.

This clone was seen once. This chain uses TRBV9 with TRBJ1-1; no clear D. Trimming removed 1 base from V and 2 bases from J, with 9 bases in between. Germline V CDR1 and CDR2: SGDLS, YYNGEE. This CDR3 has 14 amino acids. As DNA, the CDR3 is TGTGCCAGCAGCGTAATACCGGGAAACACTGAAGCTTTCTTT. It is translated as CASSVIPGNTEAFF.

The chain carries TRBV3-1 (or the pseudogene TRBV3-2) and TRBJ1-5; no definite D call. The V end lost 4 bases, the J end lost 4 bases, and 8 bases lay between the germline ends. Looked up from germline, CDR1 is LGHDT and CDR2 is YNNKEL (reference sequence). This CDR3 is built from 13 residues. The chain's CDR3 is CASSPAENQPQHF. CDR3 nucleotides: TGTGCCAGCAGCCCGGCCGAAAATCAGCCCCAGCATTTT.

V usage is TRBV27 and J usage is TRBJ2-1; 12 nucleotides line up with TRBD2. The CDR3 covers 16 residues. V trimming: 0 bases; J trimming: 7 bases; junction bases outside the gene matches: 4. Per germline, CDR1 MNHEY and CDR2 SMNVEV (reference sequence). This chain's CDR3 is CASSLSGLAGSNEQFF. The CDR3 DNA follows: TGTGCCAGCAGTTTATCCGGACTAGCGGGATCTAATGAGCAGTTCTTC.

The chain carries TRBV5-4 and TRBJ2-2; D is ambiguous. Germline loops: CDR1 SGHNT, CDR2 YYREEE (reference sequence). This CDR3 region has 15 residues. Trimming took off 2 bases at V and 4 bases at J, with 12 bases between the two ends. The CDR3 DNA follows: TGTGCCAGCAGCTTCAGCAAGGACGGCACCGGGGAGCTGTTTTTT. Its translation: CASSFSKDGTGELFF.

V usage is TRBV30 and J usage is TRBJ2-1, with D possibly called TRBD1 or TRBD2 (6 bases each). The V end was cut by 4 bases, the J end by 1 base, with 11 bases between. CDR1 is GTSNPN and CDR2 is SVGIG in the germline V gene (reference sequence). The CDR3 loop spans 14 amino acids. The CDR3 DNA reads as TGTGCCTGGAATGGGGGGCTATCCTACAATGAGCAGTTCTTC. This translates into CAWNGGLSYNEQFF.

The chain couples TRBV4-3 to TRBJ1-2, with 7 nucleotides matching TRBD1. V shed 2 bases and J 4 bases; nucleotides not matched to a gene: 4. Germline V gives CDR1 LGHNA, CDR2 YSLEER. The CDR3 totals 14 residues. CDR3 DNA sequence: TGCGCCAGCAGCCAATTCCGGGACAGCTATGGCTACACCTTC. Protein product: CASSQFRDSYGYTF.

The rearrangement uses TRBV6-5 and TRBJ2-5; D possibly corresponds to TRBD2 (5 bases). V was clipped by 6 bases and J by 3 bases, with 14 bases between them. Germline V gene data show CDR1 as MNHEY and CDR2 as SVGAGI. CDR3 size: 14 residues. CDR3 nucleotide sequence: TGTGCCAGCAGGATTGGGCATAGCGAAGAGACCCAGTACTTC. Amino acids: CASRIGHSEETQYF.

The chain recombines TRBV2 with TRBJ2-7; 7 bases fit TRBD2. V shed 3 bases and J 7 bases; nucleotides not matched to a gene: 0. The CDR3 has 11 amino acids. CDR1 is SNHLY, CDR2 FYNNEI, per germline. The CDR3: CASSEGGEQYF. The CDR3 coding sequence is TGTGCCAGCAGTGAGGGGGGGGAGCAGTACTTC.

The chain uses TRBV5-1 and TRBJ2-7; tentatively, D is TRBD2 (6 bases). Germline V gene sequence: CDR1 SGHRS, CDR2 YFSETQ. Trimming took off 4 bases at V and 0 bases at J, with 14 bases between the two ends. The CDR3 length is 15 residues. The CDR3: CASSNPAGSSYEQYF. For the CDR3, the DNA is TGCGCCAGCAGCAACCCCGCGGGGAGCTCCTACGAGCAGTACTTC.

The chain joins TRBV5-1 to TRBJ1-2, with 9 bases aligning to TRBD1. The germline CDR1 and CDR2 sequences are SGHRS and YFSETQ. With 2 bases clipped from V and 7 bases from J, the junction kept 12 bases outside the gene matches. This CDR3 has 16 residues. CDR3 amino acids: CASSFGQTQGATGYTF. In nucleotides, the CDR3 is TGCGCCAGCAGCTTCGGGCAGACACAGGGGGCGACTGGCTACACCTTC.

V is TRBV27 and J is TRBJ2-1; D is unclear. This CDR3 is 16 amino acids long. Germline lookup yields CDR1 MNHEY and CDR2 SMNVEV (reference sequence). V was trimmed by 0 bases and J by 5 bases, leaving 14 bases between them. Written as DNA, the CDR3 is TGTGCCAGCAGTTTATCGACCCCAGGAAAGGACAATGAGCAGTTCTTC. Amino acid sequence: CASSLSTPGKDNEQFF.